A selection of T cell receptor beta chains follows, all from one sample in a study of blood T cell repertoires in COVID-19. The repertoire was sequenced with immunoSEQ multiplex PCR; TCRdb's copy has only in-frame clones and lacks some. The table shows approximately 280,000 clones, with 70% to 90% occurring only once. What was sequenced was peripheral blood. These receptor sequences come from a man in his late teens or twenties with active or convalescent COVID-19. The CDR3 runs from the conserved cysteine through the conserved F or W.

>TRBV27|TRBJ1-6
CASSSTGAPNSPLHF
>TRBV20-1|TRBJ2-6
CSASLASTVGGANVLTF
>TRBV2|TRBJ1-5
CASRAGTGTDQPQHF
>TRBV10-3|TRBJ2-7
CAISEAQRGGYEQYF
>TRBV9|TRBJ2-1
CASSVRQGGDEQFF
>TRBV20-1|TRBJ2-3
CSASRIGGITDTQYF
>TRBV11-1|TRBJ2-5
CASSSRDYEPETQYF
>TRBV6-1|TRBJ2-5
CASSELAGGQETQYF
>TRBV20-1|TRBJ1-2
CSAWTGEGYTF
>TRBV7-3|TRBJ2-1
CASSETGTPGNEQFF
>TRBV10-3|TRBJ2-5
CAISEPSGGLETQYF
>TRBV13|TRBJ2-5
CASSFSVAGGPETQYF
>TRBV7-3|TRBJ2-1
CASSLGRTTSYNEQFF
>TRBV18|TRBJ2-5
CASSTTDQETQYF
>TRBV3-1/TRBV3-2|TRBJ2-1
CASSHRMGAGEQFF
>TRBV12-3/TRBV12-4|TRBJ2-3
CASSLARDTQYF
>TRBV28|TRBJ2-7
CASTLSGQGTAEQYF
>TRBV10-3|TRBJ1-3
CAISDPASRSGNTIYF
>TRBV6-6|TRBJ1-4
CAGQGAGEKLFF
>TRBV27|TRBJ1-5
CASSLAGGAVQPQHF
>TRBV5-1|TRBJ2-1
CASSLPGLAHNEQFF
>TRBV11-2|TRBJ2-7
CASSLTSSGLSYEQYF
>TRBV19|TRBJ2-2
CASSPQRNTGELFF
>TRBV5-1|TRBJ1-1
CASSLGQGEVEAFF
>TRBV7-2|TRBJ1-2
CASSITGGSYGYTF
>TRBV11-2|TRBJ1-1
CASSSQGSTEAFF
>TRBV24-1|TRBJ1-4
CATSVGEHQANEKLFF
>TRBV10-3|TRBJ2-7
CAISESAGGSYEQYF
>TRBV9|TRBJ1-4
CASSAGTDEKLFF
>TRBV9|TRBJ1-1
CASSPRTGRNTEAFF
>TRBV3-1/TRBV3-2|TRBJ1-6
CASSQGTGNSPLHF
>TRBV19|TRBJ1-2
CASSLGQGAYGYTF
>TRBV9|TRBJ2-7
CASSVVGDSYEQYF
>TRBV20-1|TRBJ2-7
CSASLGQMANEQYF
>TRBV7-2|TRBJ2-3
CASSAWDRDTDTQYF
>TRBV12-3/TRBV12-4|TRBJ1-2
CASSFLAGHGYTF